A selection of T cell receptor beta chains follows, all from one sample in a study of OX40 agonist ivuxolimab in advanced cancers. Clones were sequenced by immunoSEQ multiplex PCR, and TCRdb holds only the in-frame ones, with some missing. The profile shows 20,000 to 25,000 clones, 80% to 90% of them singletons. The sequencing here drew on CD4+ or CD8+ T cells sorted from blood, taken in a trial of the OX40 agonist ivuxolimab. The receptors shown here come from an adult with an advanced solid tumor such as melanoma, head and neck, liver or kidney cancer. CDR3s include the opening cysteine and the closing phenylalanine or tryptophan. Each record gives: J gene, clone size, D gene, V gene, CDR3 DNA, CDR3 protein. A D gene is named only where the DNA matches it firmly. A clone size is listed for some rows: how often the clone was seen (once, few, many), or a class if it is expanded.

>TRBJ2-1|NA|TRBD1|TRBV7-9
TGTGCCAGCAGCTTAGAGACAGGGGCAATCTACAATGAGCAGTTCTTC
CASSLETGAIYNEQFF
>TRBJ2-3|NA|NA|TRBV5-4
TGTGCCAGCAGCTTGCCTAACGAGGGGGTAGGTAGAGATACGCAGTATTTT
CASSLPNEGVGRDTQYF
>TRBJ1-2|once|TRBD1|TRBV9
TGTGCCAGCAGTCCGGGACAGGGTTTCTATGGCTACACCTTC
CASSPGQGFYGYTF
>TRBJ1-2|NA|NA|TRBV7-9
TGTGCCATAGGTTCCAGGGGTTTCCCGAATGGCTACACCTTC
CAIGSRGFPNGYTF
>TRBJ1-1|NA|TRBD1|TRBV6-4
TGTGCCAGCAGTGAAAAACAGGGGGGATACACTGAAGCTTTCTTT
CASSEKQGGYTEAFF
>TRBJ2-7|NA|NA|TRBV10-2
TGCGCCAGCGAAGAAGGGCTAGCCTACGAGCAGTACTTC
CASEEGLAYEQYF
>TRBJ2-3|large|TRBD1|TRBV9
TGTGCCAGCACCTTCCGGGACAGAGTCACAGATACGCAGTATTTT
CASTFRDRVTDTQYF
>TRBJ1-4|NA|NA|TRBV6-1
TGTGCCAGCATAGACTCCCAGGGCACCGGTGAAAAACTGTTTTTT
CASIDSQGTGEKLFF
>TRBJ2-1|NA|TRBD2|TRBV7-9
TGTGCCAGCAGCCGCCCCCAAGCGGGAGTAGCCAATGAGCAGTTCTTC
CASSRPQAGVANEQFF
>TRBJ2-3|NA|NA|TRBV28
TGTGCCAGCAGTTTAACAGCTTGGGATACGCAGTATTTT
CASSLTAWDTQYF
>TRBJ2-3|few|TRBD2|TRBV4-3
TGCGCCAGCAGCCAAGACCCTAGCGGGGGGTTGTCCTTCACAGATACGCAGTATTTT
CASSQDPSGGLSFTDTQYF
>TRBJ2-7|NA|NA|TRBV5-6
TGTGCCAGCAGCGGGCTCCCGACAGGGCAGTACTTC
CASSGLPTGQYF
>TRBJ1-2|NA|NA|TRBV7-2
TGTGCCAGCAGCTTAGCGGGGACACCCGGGAAGATGGGCTACACCTTC
CASSLAGTPGKMGYTF
>TRBJ2-2|NA|TRBD1|TRBV28
TGTGCCAGCAGTGGGATAGGGACAGCTTACACCGGGGAGCTGTTTTTT
CASSGIGTAYTGELFF
>TRBJ2-3|few|NA|TRBV7-2
TGTGCCAGCAGCTTATTGATATTCGGCGGGGACCGCACAGATACGCAGTATTTT
CASSLLIFGGDRTDTQYF
>TRBJ1-5|NA|NA|TRBV30
TGTGCCTGGAGTGTAAATAGCTTTAGCAATCAGCCCCAGCATTTT
CAWSVNSFSNQPQHF
>TRBJ1-1|NA|TRBD1|TRBV5-4
TGTGCCAGCAGCTTTCAAGGGGGCATCGACACTGAAGCTTTCTTT
CASSFQGGIDTEAFF
>TRBJ2-7|NA|NA|TRBV7-9
TGTGCCAGCAGCCCAATAAGGTACGAGCAGTACTTC
CASSPIRYEQYF
>TRBJ2-1|NA|TRBD2|TRBV30
TGTGCCTGGGACGGACTAGCGGACAGCTCCTACAATGAGCAGTTCTTC
CAWDGLADSSYNEQFF
>TRBJ1-5|medium-sized|NA|TRBV10-3
TGTGCCATCAGTGAGACAGACCCCTATCAGCCCCAGCATTTT
CAISETDPYQPQHF
>TRBJ2-7|NA|TRBD1|TRBV5-8
TGTGCCAGCAGCTCCGGGACAGGGCCCTTCTACGAGCAGTACTTC
CASSSGTGPFYEQYF
>TRBJ2-7|NA|TRBD1|TRBV2
TGTGCCAGACGACAGGGATCCTACGAGCAGTACTTC
CARRQGSYEQYF
>TRBJ1-5|NA|TRBD1|TRBV7-8
TGTGCCAGCAGCCCAGGGGGTAATCAGCCCCAGCATTTT
CASSPGGNQPQHF
>TRBJ2-7|NA|NA|TRBV7-3
TGTGCCAGCAGCTTTTTCGCGGGCAGTTTCTACGAGCAGTGCTTC
CASSFFAGSFYEQCF
>TRBJ2-7|medium-sized|NA|TRBV4-3
TGCGCCAGCAGCCAAGCTCGGGCAGGGGTTGACGAGCAGTACTTC
CASSQARAGVDEQYF
>TRBJ2-4|NA|NA|TRBV2
TGTGCCAGCAGTGACCCCAGTCTAGCCAAAAACATTCAGTACTTC
CASSDPSLAKNIQYF
>TRBJ2-7|NA|NA|TRBV28
TGTGCCAGCAGTCTTTCTTACTACGAGCAGTACTTC
CASSLSYYEQYF
>TRBJ2-1|NA|NA|TRBV5-6
TGTGCCAGCAGCTTGGCCCCGGGGGACTACAATGAGCAGTTCTTC
CASSLAPGDYNEQFF
>TRBJ2-2|NA|TRBD2|TRBV11-3
TGTGCCAGCAGCCCGGAAGAGTGGGCTAGCGGGAGGGCCGGGGCCGGGGAGCTGTTTTTT
CASSPEEWASGRAGAGELFF
>TRBJ2-7|NA|NA|TRBV29-1
TGCAGCGTTGAGTACGGGGGGCGCTACGAGCAGTACTTC
CSVEYGGRYEQYF
>TRBJ2-3|NA|NA|TRBV6-6
TGTGCCAGCTTTAGACAGCAGTTAGATACGCAGTATTTT
CASFRQQLDTQYF
>TRBJ2-2|NA|NA|TRBV9
TGTGCCAGCAGCGGGGGGTCCGGGGAGCTGTTTTTT
CASSGGSGELFF
>TRBJ2-7|NA|NA|TRBV5-1
TGCGCCAGCAGCTTATCAGGCGGGACGGAATACTACGAGCAGTACTTC
CASSLSGGTEYYEQYF
>TRBJ1-4|NA|NA|TRBV2
TGTGCCAGCAAGGGGGAATGGGAAAAACTGTTTTTT
CASKGEWEKLFF
>TRBJ1-1|once|NA|TRBV27
TGTGCCAGCAGTTTTTTAGGGCAGGGCTCCACTGAAGCTTTCTTT
CASSFLGQGSTEAFF
>TRBJ1-1|NA|TRBD1|TRBV10-3
TGTGCCACCCTTTGGGGGGACAGGCCCAACGGAGCTTTCTTT
CATLWGDRPNGAFF
>TRBJ2-5|NA|TRBD2|TRBV2
TGTGCCAGCAGTGACCACTTGACTAGCGGGGTTGGAGAGACCCAGTACTTC
CASSDHLTSGVGETQYF
>TRBJ2-7|NA|TRBD1|TRBV10-3
TGTGCCATCAGTGAGACAGGGGGACCTAGCGAGCAGTACTTC
CAISETGGPSEQYF
>TRBJ2-7|NA|NA|TRBV5-4
TGTGCCAGCAGCCGAAGACAGGAGGGCTACGAGCAGTACTTC
CASSRRQEGYEQYF
>TRBJ2-7|NA|NA|TRBV4-1
TGCGCCAGCAGCTTACATATCGGACGGACCTACGAGCAGTACTTC
CASSLHIGRTYEQYF
>TRBJ2-7|NA|TRBD2|TRBV7-2
TGTGCCAGCAGCCACCCCAGAGGTAGCGGGGGGCCTATAACCTACGAGCAGTACTTC
CASSHPRGSGGPITYEQYF
>TRBJ2-7|NA|TRBD1|TRBV7-3
TGTGCCAGCAGCGAGACAGGGTACGAGCAGTACTTC
CASSETGYEQYF